This TCR beta chain was found in a study of OX40 agonist ivuxolimab in advanced cancers. Regarding the study as a whole: The study observed clonal expansion of CD4+ and CD8+ blood T cells by week 6 at 0.1 to 3.0 mg/kg.

This CDR3 is 13 amino acids long. Autoimmune disease history or systemic immunosuppression excluded patients. TCRdb's copy holds only in-frame clones and misses some; the assay was immunoSEQ multiplex PCR. Counted here are tens of thousands of clones, approximately 91% occurring once; the ten biggest clones make up 15% to 20%. This clone was counted a single time. Its antigen is not identified. Source: CD4+ or CD8+ T cells sorted from blood, taken in a trial of the OX40 agonist ivuxolimab. The rearrangement joins TRBV21-1 to TRBJ1-1. TRBV21-1 corresponds to a pseudogene. The origin of this receptor is an adult with an advanced solid tumor such as melanoma, head and neck, liver or kidney cancer. In DNA form, the CDR3 reads TGTGCCAGCAGCAAAAGAGGGAACACTGAAGCTTTCTTT. Its translation is CASSKRGNTEAFF.